The 26 T cell receptor beta chains given below trace back to one sample, sequenced in a study of T cells expressing NK-cell markers. One entry per CDR3 protein, without DNA, is what TCRdb gives after re-calling the 5' RACE reads. The sample data list 200,000 to 300,000 distinct CDR3 sequences. The sequencing input was blood T cells: a sorted CD56 or NKG2C T cell subset, CD4+ or CD8+ T cells, or bulk PBMC T cells (not recorded which). These receptor sequences come from a man between 18 and 35 years old in good health.

The J gene is TRBJ2-1, the V gene TRBV15; no DNA is available, so the TRBD1 call from TCRdb remains unchecked. The CDR3 extends over 14 amino acids. CDR1 LNHNV and CDR2 YYDKDF come from the germline V gene (reference sequence). The CDR3 region is CATSRPDWVNEQFF.

The chain employs TRBV5-6 and TRBJ1-1. This CDR3 comprises 14 residues. CDR1 and CDR2 from the germline V gene are SGHDT and YYEEEE. The CDR3 sequence: CASSPPLEGTEAFF.

The rearrangement joins TRBV29-1 to TRBJ2-1. Germline-derived CDR1 and CDR2 are SQVTM and ANQGSEA. The CDR3 sequence is 11 residues long. The CDR3 loop reads CSVDISLIQFF.

The chain is built from TRBV20-1 and TRBJ2-1; TCRdb calls TRBD1, which cannot be checked without DNA. The CDR3 totals 16 residues. Germline assignment: CDR1 DFQATT and CDR2 SNEGSKA (reference sequence). The CDR3 protein is CSARALASGPPNEQFF.

The genes are TRBV20-1 and TRBJ1-2; TCRdb names TRBD1, which stays unverified in the absence of DNA. In germline, CDR1 is DFQATT, CDR2 SNEGSKA (reference sequence). The CDR3 contains 12 residues. The CDR3 reads CSAQGGFYGYTF.

The CDR3 spells CSVVGGIRSGYTF. J is TRBJ1-2 and V is TRBV29-1. The CDR3 spans 13 residues. CDR1 and CDR2 (germline): SQVTM, ANQGSEA. The variable domain in full, with the rest retrieved from reference TRBV29-1 and TRBJ1-2, is SAVISQKPSRDICQRGTSLTIQCQVDSQVTMMFWYRQQPGQSLTLIATANQGSEATYESGFVIDKFPISRPNLTFSTLTVSNMSPEDSSIYLCSVVGGIRSGYTFGSGTRLTVV.

The CDR3 loop is CASRMTDADTQYF. The chain joins TRBV12-3 or TRBV12-4 to TRBJ2-3; the TCRdb call, TRBD1, lacks DNA for checking. The CDR3 is 13 amino acids.

This sequence joins TRBV4-1 and TRBJ2-7; the TRBD1 assignment by TCRdb is unverifiable without DNA. Germline values: CDR1 MGHRA, CDR2 YSYEKL. The CDR3 contains 12 residues. CDR3: CASSQVGAVQYF.

The chain has TRBV29-1 and TRBJ1-2. The germline gives CDR1 SQVTM, CDR2 ANQGSEA. The CDR3 has 13 amino acids. CDR3 loop: CSVRKLNMDGYTF.

The chain is built from TRBV21-1 and TRBJ2-3; TCRdb names TRBD2, which stays unverified in the absence of DNA. TRBV21-1 is reported as a pseudogene. This CDR3 region has 15 residues. CDR3 region: CASSTRGLYTDTQYF.

The rearrangement uses TRBV7-8 and TRBJ2-1; TCRdb's D call of TRBD2 is untestable without DNA. Germline values: CDR1 SGHVS, CDR2 FQNEAQ. CDR3 length: 15 amino acids. The CDR3 here is CASSPGVAGGRWQFF.

The CDR3: CAISERVSSYNEQFF. The V call is TRBV10-3, the J call TRBJ2-1. From germline, CDR1 is ENHRY and CDR2 SYGVKD. The CDR3 covers 15 residues.

The CDR3 loop reads CASSLGLALSNEQFF. The V and J genes are TRBV6-1 and TRBJ2-1; TCRdb picks TRBD2, but there is no DNA to check that call. The CDR3 is made up of 15 amino acids. CDR1 is MNHNS and CDR2 is SASEGT in the germline V gene.

This chain uses TRBV7-9 with TRBJ2-6; there is no DNA to check the TCRdb D call of TRBD2. The germline gives CDR1 SEHNR, CDR2 FQNEAQ (reference sequence). CDR3 size: 17 residues. This CDR3 is CASSSPGLPNGANVLTF. Using reference TRBV7-9 and TRBJ2-6 for the parts outside the CDR3, the full variable domain is DTGVSQNPRHKITKRGQNVTFRCDPISEHNRLYWYRQTLGQGPEFLTYFQNEAQLEKSRLLSDRFSAERPKGSFSTLEIQRTEQGDSAMYLCASSSPGLPNGANVLTFGAGSRLTVL.

The gene calls are TRBV5-1 and TRBJ2-5; TCRdb picks TRBD2, but there is no DNA to check that call. CDR1 is SGHRS, CDR2 YFSETQ, per germline. The CDR3 is 13 residues long. The CDR3 protein is CASSRVVEETQYF.

The V and J genes are TRBV25-1 and TRBJ2-3; TCRdb lists TRBD1, though no DNA is available to test this call. CDR3 length equals 15 residues. Germline V gene data show CDR1 as MGHDK and CDR2 as SYGVNS. The CDR3 region is CASGSNRDYTDTQYF.

The chain is built from TRBV5-1 and TRBJ2-3; the D call from TCRdb, TRBD1, cannot be confirmed without DNA. The V gene's germline CDR1 is SGHRS and CDR2 YFSETQ. This CDR3 contains 12 residues. The CDR3 here is CASSLEQGWWYF.

This chain connects TRBV6-5 to TRBJ2-3. Germline loops: CDR1 MNHEY, CDR2 SVGAGI. The CDR3 extends over 15 amino acids. CDR3 amino acids: CASSYSSQNPETQYF.

The chain uses TRBV15 and TRBJ2-7; TCRdb outputs TRBD1, but without DNA this stays unchecked. The CDR3 covers 15 residues. Looked up from germline, CDR1 is LNHNV and CDR2 is YYDKDF (reference sequence). The CDR3 loop is CATSRVRDNRYEQYF.

The chain carries TRBV12-3 or TRBV12-4 and TRBJ2-4. The CDR3 contains 14 residues. The CDR3 loop is CASSQEEPKNIQYF.

Here the CDR3 reads CASSVARAKQYF. The rearrangement uses TRBV25-1 and TRBJ2-7; checking the TCRdb D call of TRBD2 is not possible without DNA. Germline values: CDR1 MGHDK, CDR2 SYGVNS. The CDR3 is 12 amino acids.

The V gene is TRBV28, the J gene TRBJ2-7; lacking DNA, the TRBD1 call made by TCRdb goes unchecked. Looked up from germline, CDR1 is MDHEN and CDR2 is SYDVKM. This CDR3 has 15 residues. CDR3 residues: CASEADRVQGYEQYF.

V is TRBV18 and J is TRBJ2-7. Germline-derived CDR1 and CDR2 are KGHSH and LQKENI. The CDR3 covers 15 residues. This CDR3 reads CASSPPAGGLFEQYF.

The chain carries TRBV29-1 and TRBJ1-5; TCRdb returns TRBD1, unconfirmable since there is no DNA. Germline V gene sequence: CDR1 SQVTM, CDR2 ANQGSEA. The CDR3 covers 12 residues. The CDR3 sequence: CSAGQKGQPQHF.

The chain is built from TRBV12-3 or TRBV12-4 and TRBJ2-7; the TCRdb call, TRBD1, lacks DNA for checking. The CDR3 has 13 amino acids. CDR3 in amino acids: CASSLAPGYEQYF.

The CDR3 loop is CASSLQGGQYYGYTF. The chain carries TRBV5-1 and TRBJ1-2; lacking DNA, the TRBD1 call made by TCRdb goes unchecked. Germline values: CDR1 SGHRS, CDR2 YFSETQ. CDR3 length: 15 amino acids.